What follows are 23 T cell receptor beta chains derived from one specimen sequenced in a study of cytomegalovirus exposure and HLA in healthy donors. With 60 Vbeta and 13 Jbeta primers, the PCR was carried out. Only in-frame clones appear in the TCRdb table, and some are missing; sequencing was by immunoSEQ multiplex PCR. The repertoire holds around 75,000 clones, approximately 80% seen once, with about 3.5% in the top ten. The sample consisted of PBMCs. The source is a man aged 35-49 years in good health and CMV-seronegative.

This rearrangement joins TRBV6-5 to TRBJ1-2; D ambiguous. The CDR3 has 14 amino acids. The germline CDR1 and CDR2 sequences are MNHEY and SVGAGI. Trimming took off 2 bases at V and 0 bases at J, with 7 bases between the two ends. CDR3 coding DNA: TGTGCCAGCAGTTACGGAGGTTCTAACTATGGCTACACCTTC. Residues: CASSYGGSNYGYTF.

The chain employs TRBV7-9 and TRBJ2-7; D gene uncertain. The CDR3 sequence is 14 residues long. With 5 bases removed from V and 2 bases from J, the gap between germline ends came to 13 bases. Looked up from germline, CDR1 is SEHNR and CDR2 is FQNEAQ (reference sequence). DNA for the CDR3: TGTGCCAGCAGCCTCGCCCAGGAACCCTACGAGCAGTACTTC. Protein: CASSLAQEPYEQYF.

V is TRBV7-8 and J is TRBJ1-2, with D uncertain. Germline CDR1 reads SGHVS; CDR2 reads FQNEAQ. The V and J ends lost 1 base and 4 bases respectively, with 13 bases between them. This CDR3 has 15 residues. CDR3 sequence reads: CASSLEVASIYGYTF. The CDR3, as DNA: TGTGCCAGCAGCTTAGAAGTAGCAAGCATCTATGGCTACACCTTC.

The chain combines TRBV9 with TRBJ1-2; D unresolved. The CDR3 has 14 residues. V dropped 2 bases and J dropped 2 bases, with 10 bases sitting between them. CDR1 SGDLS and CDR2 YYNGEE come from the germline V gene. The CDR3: CASSVQTGNYGYTF. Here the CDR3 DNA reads TGTGCCAGCAGCGTTCAAACGGGGAACTATGGCTACACCTTC.

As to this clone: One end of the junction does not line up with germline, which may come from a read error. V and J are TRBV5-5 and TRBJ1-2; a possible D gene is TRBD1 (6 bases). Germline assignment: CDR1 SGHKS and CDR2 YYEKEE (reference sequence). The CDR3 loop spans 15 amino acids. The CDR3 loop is CASTLGDTGNYGYTF. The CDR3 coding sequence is TGTGCCAGCACCTTGGGGGACACCGGTAACTATGGCTACACCTTC.

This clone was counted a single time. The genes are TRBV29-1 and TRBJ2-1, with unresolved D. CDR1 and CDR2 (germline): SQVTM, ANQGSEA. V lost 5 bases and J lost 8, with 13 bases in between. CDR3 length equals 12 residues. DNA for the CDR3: TGCAGCGTTACGATACCCCTAGATGAGCAGTTCTTC. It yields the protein CSVTIPLDEQFF.

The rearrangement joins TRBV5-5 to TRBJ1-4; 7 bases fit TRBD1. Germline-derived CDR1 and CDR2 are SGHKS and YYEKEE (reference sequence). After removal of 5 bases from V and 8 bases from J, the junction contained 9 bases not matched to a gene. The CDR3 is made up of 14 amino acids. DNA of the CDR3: TGTGCCAGCAGTCGGGACAGACACAGCGAAAAACTGTTTTTT. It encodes CASSRDRHSEKLFF.

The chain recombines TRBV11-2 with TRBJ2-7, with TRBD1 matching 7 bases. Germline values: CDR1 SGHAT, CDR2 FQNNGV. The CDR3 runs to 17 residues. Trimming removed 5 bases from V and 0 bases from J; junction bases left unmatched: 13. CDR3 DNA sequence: TGTGCCAGCAGCCTCAAAAGACAGGGATTATTCTCCTACGAGCAGTACTTC. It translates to CASSLKRQGLFSYEQYF.

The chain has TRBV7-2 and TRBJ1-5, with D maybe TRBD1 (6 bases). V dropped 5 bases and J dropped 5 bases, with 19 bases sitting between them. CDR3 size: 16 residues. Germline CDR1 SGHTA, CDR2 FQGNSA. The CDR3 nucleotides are TGTGCCAGCAGCCTAACTCATTTGGGGGCAGATCAGCCCCAGCATTTT. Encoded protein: CASSLTHLGADQPQHF.

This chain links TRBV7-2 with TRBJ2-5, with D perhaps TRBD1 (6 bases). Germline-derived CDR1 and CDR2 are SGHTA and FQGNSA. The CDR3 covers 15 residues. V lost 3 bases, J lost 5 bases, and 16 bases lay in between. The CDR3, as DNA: TGTGCCAGCAGCTTTTACGGGACACCCGGGGAGACCCAGTACTTC. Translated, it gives CASSFYGTPGETQYF.

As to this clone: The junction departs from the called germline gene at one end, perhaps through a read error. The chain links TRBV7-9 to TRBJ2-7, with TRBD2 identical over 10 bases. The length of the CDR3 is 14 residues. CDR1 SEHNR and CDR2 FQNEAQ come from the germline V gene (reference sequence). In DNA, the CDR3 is TGTTCCAGCAGAGAGCGGGGGGGCCCGCACGAGCAGTACTTC. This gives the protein CSSRERGGPHEQYF. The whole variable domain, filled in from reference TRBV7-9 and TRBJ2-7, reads DTGVSQNPRHKITKRGQNVTFRCDPISEHNRLYWYRQTLGQGPEFLTYFQNEAQLEKSRLLSDRFSAERPKGSFSTLEIQRTEQGDSAMYLCSSRERGGPHEQYFGPGTRLTVT.

In DNA form, the CDR3 reads TGTGCCATCAGTGAGTCAACCCCCTCGACAGCCGCTGTCGAGACCCAGTACTTC. It yields the protein CAISESTPSTAAVETQYF. The chain uses TRBV10-3 and TRBJ2-5, with D possibly matching TRBD1 (5 bases). Germline values: CDR1 ENHRY, CDR2 SYGVKD. V was cut by 0 bases and J by 5 bases, with 22 bases left in between. This CDR3 has 18 residues.

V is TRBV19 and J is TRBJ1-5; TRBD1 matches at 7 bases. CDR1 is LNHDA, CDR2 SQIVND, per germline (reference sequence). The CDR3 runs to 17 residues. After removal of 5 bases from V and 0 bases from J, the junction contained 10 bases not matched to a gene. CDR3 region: CASSDGQGVLSNQPQHF. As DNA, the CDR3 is TGTGCCAGTAGTGATGGGCAGGGGGTCCTTAGCAATCAGCCCCAGCATTTT.

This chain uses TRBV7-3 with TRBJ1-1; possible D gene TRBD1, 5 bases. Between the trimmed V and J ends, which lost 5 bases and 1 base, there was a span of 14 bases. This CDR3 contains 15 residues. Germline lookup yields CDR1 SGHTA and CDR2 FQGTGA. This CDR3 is CASSPGRVKNTEAFF. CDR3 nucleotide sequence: TGTGCCAGCAGCCCTGGCAGGGTCAAGAACACTGAAGCTTTCTTT.

For the CDR3, the DNA is TGTGCCAGTAGTATGTCAGGGGGAAGTAACGAGCAGTACTTC. This sequence encodes CASSMSGGSNEQYF. The V and J genes are TRBV19 and TRBJ2-7, with 7 bases lining up with TRBD1. The germline V gene encodes CDR1 LNHDA and CDR2 SQIVND (reference sequence). V dropped 3 bases and J dropped 5; count of bases not matched to a gene: 7. CDR3 length equals 14 residues.

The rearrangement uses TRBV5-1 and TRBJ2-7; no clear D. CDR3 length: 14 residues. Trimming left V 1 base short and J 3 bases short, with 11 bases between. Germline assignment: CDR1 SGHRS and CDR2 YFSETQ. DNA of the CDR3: TGCGCCAGCAGCTTGCTAGGCGGAAGCTACGAGCAGTACTTC. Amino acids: CASSLLGGSYEQYF.

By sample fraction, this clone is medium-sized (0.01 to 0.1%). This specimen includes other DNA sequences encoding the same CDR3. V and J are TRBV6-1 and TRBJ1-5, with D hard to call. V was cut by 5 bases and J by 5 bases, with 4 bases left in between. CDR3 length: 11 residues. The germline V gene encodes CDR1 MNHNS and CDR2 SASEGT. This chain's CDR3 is CASSSYQPQHF. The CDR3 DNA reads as TGTGCCAGCAGTTCATATCAGCCCCAGCATTTT.

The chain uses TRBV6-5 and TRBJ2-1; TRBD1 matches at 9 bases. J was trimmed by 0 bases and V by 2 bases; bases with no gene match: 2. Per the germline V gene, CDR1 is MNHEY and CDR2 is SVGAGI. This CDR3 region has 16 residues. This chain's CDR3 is CASSYGQGYSYNEQFF. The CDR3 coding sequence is TGTGCCAGCAGTTACGGACAGGGGTACTCCTACAATGAGCAGTTCTTC.

The CDR3 DNA follows: TGTGCCAGCTCACCACGCGGGGCATCGTCCTACGAGCAGTACTTC. The encoded protein is CASSPRGASSYEQYF. The V and J genes are TRBV18 and TRBJ2-7; D perhaps matches TRBD2 (6 bases). The ends were cut back, 1 base at V and 1 base at J, with 11 bases in the middle. CDR3 size: 15 residues. In germline, CDR1 is KGHSH, CDR2 LQKENI. Full variable domain (rest looked up from reference TRBV18 and TRBJ2-7): NAGVMQNPRHLVRRRGQEARLRCSPMKGHSHVYWYRQLPEEGLKFMVYLQKENIIDESGMPKERFSAEFPKEGPSILRIQQVVRGDSAAYFCASSPRGASSYEQYFGPGTRLTVT.

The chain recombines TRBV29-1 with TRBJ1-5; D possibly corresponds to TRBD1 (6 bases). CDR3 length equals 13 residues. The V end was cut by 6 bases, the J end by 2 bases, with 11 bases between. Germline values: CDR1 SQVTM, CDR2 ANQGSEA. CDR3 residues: CSVLSGGNQPQHF. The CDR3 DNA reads TGCAGCGTCTTGTCAGGGGGCAATCAGCCCCAGCATTTT.

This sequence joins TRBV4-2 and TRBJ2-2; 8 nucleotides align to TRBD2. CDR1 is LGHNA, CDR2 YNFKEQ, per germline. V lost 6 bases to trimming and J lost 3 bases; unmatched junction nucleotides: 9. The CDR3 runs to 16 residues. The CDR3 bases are TGTGCCAGCAGAACAGCCCTAGCGGGCCACACCGGGGAGCTGTTTTTT. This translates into CASRTALAGHTGELFF.

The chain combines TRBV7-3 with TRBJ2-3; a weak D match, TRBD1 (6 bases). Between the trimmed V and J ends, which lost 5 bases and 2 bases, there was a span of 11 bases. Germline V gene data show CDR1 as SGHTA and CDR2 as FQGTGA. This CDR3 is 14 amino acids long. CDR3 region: CASSRQASTDTQYF. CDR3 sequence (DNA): TGTGCCAGCAGCCGACAGGCCTCCACAGATACGCAGTATTTT.

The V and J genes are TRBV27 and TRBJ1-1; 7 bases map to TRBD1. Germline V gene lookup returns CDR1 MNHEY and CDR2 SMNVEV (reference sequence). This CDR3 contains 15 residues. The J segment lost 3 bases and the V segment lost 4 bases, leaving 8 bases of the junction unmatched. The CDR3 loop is CASSSRGIVDTEAFF. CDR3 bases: TGTGCCAGCAGTTCCAGGGGGATCGTGGACACTGAAGCTTTCTTT.